The entry below describes one TCR beta chain. The data belong to a study of blood T cell repertoires in COVID-19. Looked up from germline, CDR1 is LNHDA and CDR2 is SQIVND (reference sequence). Trimming cost V 1 base and J 1 base; bases outside gene matches: 2. The CDR3 consists of 17 residues. Authors' processing steps: Counts of nucleated cells, estimated from reference gene primer amplification, were obtained. Some clones are missing from TCRdb's copy, which holds only in-frame ones; the method was immunoSEQ multiplex PCR. Clone size and the V and J calls come from that table; the DNA yielded D and trimming. The sample lists around 70,000 clones, approximately 80% occurring once.

The sequenced material came from peripheral blood. The sequence was collected from a woman over 75 with active or convalescent COVID-19. V usage is TRBV19 and J usage is TRBJ1-3; 12 positions agree with TRBD1. The CDR3 nucleotides are TGTGCCAGTAGTATAGGGGGACAGGGGGCGTCTGGAAACACCATATATTTT. Amino acid sequence: CASSIGGQGASGNTIYF.